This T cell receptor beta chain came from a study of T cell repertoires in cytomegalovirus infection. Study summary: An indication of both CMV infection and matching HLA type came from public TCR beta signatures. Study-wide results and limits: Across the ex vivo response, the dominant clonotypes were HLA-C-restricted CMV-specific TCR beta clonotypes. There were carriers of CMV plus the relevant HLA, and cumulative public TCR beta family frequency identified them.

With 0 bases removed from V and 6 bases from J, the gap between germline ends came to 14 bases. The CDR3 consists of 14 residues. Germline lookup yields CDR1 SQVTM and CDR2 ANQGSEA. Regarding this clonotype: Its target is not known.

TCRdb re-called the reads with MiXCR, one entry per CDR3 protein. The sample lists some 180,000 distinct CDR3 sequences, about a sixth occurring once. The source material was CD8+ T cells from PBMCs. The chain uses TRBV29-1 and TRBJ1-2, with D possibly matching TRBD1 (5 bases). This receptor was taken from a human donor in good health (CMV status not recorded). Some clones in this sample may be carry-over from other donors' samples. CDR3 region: CSVEDWIDSHGYTF. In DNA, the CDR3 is TGCAGCGTTGAAGATTGGATCGACAGCCATGGCTACACCTTC.